These T cell receptor beta chains were read from a single sample in a study of T cell responses to AZD1222 COVID-19 vaccine. Some clones are missing from TCRdb's copy, which holds only in-frame ones; the method was immunoSEQ multiplex PCR. This repertoire shows about 120,000 clones, approximately 85% found once; its top ten account for roughly 3.9%. Sample: peripheral blood, taken on day 0 of MenACWY control vaccination. These receptors all come from an adult in good health. CDR3s include the opening cysteine and the closing phenylalanine or tryptophan. The D gene is left open where the match is weak. Only part of the rows carry a size: once, few, many, or a class if the clone is expanded.

J gene	clone size	D gene	V gene	CDR3 protein	CDR3 DNA
TRBJ1-5	NA	NA	TRBV9	CASSDRYSNQPQHF	TGTGCCAGCAGCGACAGATATAGCAATCAGCCCCAGCATTTT
TRBJ2-5	NA	TRBD1	TRBV6-5	CASRNRGQETQYF	TGTGCCAGCAGAAACAGGGGGCAAGAGACCCAGTACTTC
TRBJ1-4	NA	NA	TRBV28	CASRPVDLEKLFF	TGTGCCAGCAGACCAGTGGACCTCGAAAAACTGTTTTTT
TRBJ1-3	once	NA	TRBV5-1	CASSLDQGYGNTIYF	TGCGCCAGCAGCTTGGACCAGGGGTACGGAAACACCATATATTTT
TRBJ1-4	NA	NA	TRBV19	CASSLSGGRNEKLFF	TGTGCCAGTAGTCTTTCCGGGGGACGTAATGAAAAACTGTTTTTT
TRBJ1-5	few	NA	TRBV5-5	CASSLIAGNSNQPQHF	TGTGCCAGCAGCTTGATCGCAGGGAATAGCAATCAGCCCCAGCATTTT
TRBJ1-6	NA	TRBD1	TRBV4-1	CASSQGIRTGISPLHF	TGCGCCAGCAGCCAAGGTATCCGGACAGGGATCTCACCCCTCCACTTT
TRBJ1-2	NA	TRBD1	TRBV9	CASSVLAGGYGGYTF	TGTGCCAGCAGCGTACTGGCAGGGGGTTACGGTGGCTACACCTTC
TRBJ1-6	NA	TRBD1	TRBV9	CASSGGQGSSSYNSPLHF	TGTGCCAGCAGCGGGGGACAGGGGAGTTCCTCCTATAATTCACCCCTCCACTTT
TRBJ2-2	NA	TRBD2	TRBV4-2	CASSPLAGGPPGELFF	TGTGCCAGCAGCCCTTTAGCGGGGGGGCCTCCCGGGGAGCTGTTTTTT
TRBJ1-6	NA	NA	TRBV28	CASSEPGRRSPLHF	TGTGCCAGCAGCGAGCCTGGGAGGCGATCACCCCTCCACTTT
TRBJ1-5	NA	NA	TRBV4-2	CASSQDPGASNQPQHF	TGTGCCAGCAGCCAAGATCCGGGGGCGAGCAATCAGCCCCAGCATTTT
TRBJ2-5	NA	NA	TRBV7-8	CASSPLSSRRETQYF	TGTGCCAGCAGCCCCCTCTCCTCCCGACGGGAGACCCAGTACTTC
TRBJ1-3	NA	NA	TRBV7-2	CASSSNVVSGNTIYF	TGTGCCAGCAGCTCGAACGTAGTCTCTGGAAACACCATATATTTT
TRBJ1-1	NA	NA	TRBV7-9	CASKGMANTEAFF	TGTGCCAGCAAAGGAATGGCGAACACTGAAGCTTTCTTT
TRBJ1-2	NA	NA	TRBV7-8	CASSLAGRSYGYTF	TGTGCCAGCAGCTTAGCAGGGCGCTCTTATGGCTACACCTTC
TRBJ1-2	NA	TRBD1	TRBV9	CASSVEQGAGYGYTF	TGTGCCAGCAGCGTAGAGCAGGGGGCTGGCTATGGCTACACCTTC
TRBJ1-2	NA	TRBD1	TRBV19	CASSGTVRYGYTF	TGTGCCAGTAGTGGGACAGTCCGGTATGGCTACACCTTC
TRBJ1-2	NA	TRBD1	TRBV6-2/TRBV6-3	CASSRTGTVVGYTF	TGTGCCAGCAGTAGGACAGGGACCGTGGTTGGCTACACCTTC
TRBJ2-2	NA	NA	TRBV7-3	CASSPLNTGELFF	TGTGCCAGCAGCCCTTTGAACACCGGGGAGCTGTTTTTT
TRBJ1-2	NA	TRBD1	TRBV27	CASSRQGRGYTF	TGTGCCAGCAGTCGACAGGGACGTGGCTACACCTTC
TRBJ1-1	NA	NA	TRBV20-1	CSARSPGEAFF	TGCAGTGCTAGAAGCCCGGGAGAAGCTTTCTTT
TRBJ1-5	NA	NA	TRBV18	CASSPGLVDQPQHF	TGTGCCAGCTCACCTGGACTTGTGGATCAGCCCCAGCATTTT
TRBJ1-2	few	TRBD1	TRBV11-1	CASSQPGGLNYGYTF	TGTGCCAGCAGCCAACCAGGGGGTCTCAACTATGGCTACACCTTC
TRBJ1-5	once	NA	TRBV2	CASSGVRDQPQHF	TGTGCCAGCAGTGGGGTCAGGGATCAGCCCCAGCATTTT
TRBJ1-1	NA	NA	TRBV28	CASSSPGTNTEAFF	TGTGCCAGCAGTTCTCCCGGGACAAACACTGAAGCTTTCTTT
TRBJ2-5	NA	TRBD2	TRBV28	CASSLAGGLRQETQYF	TGTGCCAGCAGCCTAGCGGGGGGGCTGCGACAAGAGACCCAGTACTTC
TRBJ1-3	NA	NA	TRBV27	CASSLTPTSGNTIYF	TGTGCCAGCAGTCTAACCCCAACCTCTGGAAACACCATATATTTT
TRBJ2-2	NA	NA	TRBV4-1	CASSQGNTGELFF	TGCGCCAGCAGCCAAGGGAACACCGGGGAGCTGTTTTTT
TRBJ1-2	NA	NA	TRBV5-6	CASSLAGIYGYTF	TGTGCCAGCAGCTTGGCAGGGATCTATGGCTACACCTTC
TRBJ1-1	NA	NA	TRBV5-4	CASSFGQGDTEAFF	TGTGCCAGCAGCTTCGGACAAGGGGACACTGAAGCTTTCTTT
TRBJ1-3	NA	NA	TRBV7-6	CASSLGQISGNTIYF	TGTGCCAGCAGCTTAGGCCAAATCTCTGGAAACACCATATATTTT
TRBJ1-5	NA	NA	TRBV6-4	CASSANQPQHF	TGTGCCAGCAGCGCTAATCAGCCCCAGCATTTT
TRBJ1-2	few	NA	TRBV5-1	CASSRDRVYGYTF	TGCGCCAGCAGCCGAGACAGAGTCTATGGCTACACCTTC
TRBJ2-1	NA	NA	TRBV13	CASSSIGDYNEQFF	TGTGCCAGCAGCTCGATAGGGGACTACAATGAGCAGTTCTTC
TRBJ2-1	NA	NA	TRBV5-1	CASSLVGDSYNEQFF	TGCGCCAGCAGCTTGGTAGGGGATTCCTACAATGAGCAGTTCTTC
TRBJ1-4	NA	NA	TRBV5-1	CASSSGALVFNEKLFF	TGCGCCAGCAGCTCGGGGGCCCTCGTCTTTAATGAAAAACTGTTTTTT
TRBJ1-1	few	NA	TRBV6-5	CASSRQTYTEAFF	TGTGCCAGCAGTAGACAAACCTACACTGAAGCTTTCTTT
TRBJ2-4	NA	NA	TRBV28	CASSEFGGPTKNIQYF	TGTGCCAGCAGCGAATTTGGGGGGCCGACCAAAAACATTCAGTACTTC
TRBJ1-1	once	TRBD1	TRBV6-5	CASSYARTGPEAFF	TGTGCCAGCAGTTACGCCCGGACAGGGCCTGAAGCTTTCTTT